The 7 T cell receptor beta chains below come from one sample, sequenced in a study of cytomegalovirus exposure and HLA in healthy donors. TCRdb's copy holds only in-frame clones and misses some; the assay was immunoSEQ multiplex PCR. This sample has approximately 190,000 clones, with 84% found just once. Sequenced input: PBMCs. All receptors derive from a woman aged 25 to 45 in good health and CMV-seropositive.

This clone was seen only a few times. The CDR3 loop is CASTGGISYEQYF. The CDR3 DNA sequence: TGTGCCAGCACTGGCGGGATCTCCTACGAGCAGTACTTC. The chain uses TRBV2 and TRBJ2-7; a weak D match, TRBD2 (6 bases). V was pared by 7 bases and J by 0 bases, with 10 bases between. Germline V gene sequence: CDR1 SNHLY, CDR2 FYNNEI. The CDR3 contains 13 residues.

The CDR3 nucleotides read TGTGCCAGCAGCTTAACCAGGGGTTCCTACAATGAGCAGTTCTTC. As protein: CASSLTRGSYNEQFF. The chain links TRBV7-8 to TRBJ2-1; TRBD1 is a possible D gene (6 bases). CDR3 length: 15 residues. The V end lost 2 bases, the J end lost 1 base, and 9 bases lay between the germline ends. From germline, CDR1 is SGHVS and CDR2 FQNEAQ.

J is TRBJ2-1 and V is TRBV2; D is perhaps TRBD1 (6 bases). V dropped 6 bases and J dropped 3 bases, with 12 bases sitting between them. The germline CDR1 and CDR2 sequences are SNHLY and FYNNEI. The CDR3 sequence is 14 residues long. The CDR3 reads CASSPGTFYNEQFF. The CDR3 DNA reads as TGTGCCAGCAGCCCCGGGACATTCTACAATGAGCAGTTCTTC.

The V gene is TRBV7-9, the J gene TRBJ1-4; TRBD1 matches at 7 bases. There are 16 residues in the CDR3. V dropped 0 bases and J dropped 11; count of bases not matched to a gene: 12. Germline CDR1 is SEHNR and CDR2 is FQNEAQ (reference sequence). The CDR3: CASSLAPGQRTEKLFF. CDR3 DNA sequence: TGTGCCAGCAGCTTAGCCCCGGGACAGCGGACTGAGAAACTGTTTTTT.

CDR3 sequence (DNA): TGTGCCAGCAGAAACGCCGGGAGCGGCTACGAGCAGTACTTC. Residues: CASRNAGSGYEQYF. V gene TRBV28 combines with J gene TRBJ2-7, with D perhaps matching TRBD2 (6 bases). Deletions cut 6 bases from V and 3 bases from J, with 15 bases between. This CDR3 has 14 amino acids. From germline, CDR1 is MDHEN and CDR2 SYDVKM.

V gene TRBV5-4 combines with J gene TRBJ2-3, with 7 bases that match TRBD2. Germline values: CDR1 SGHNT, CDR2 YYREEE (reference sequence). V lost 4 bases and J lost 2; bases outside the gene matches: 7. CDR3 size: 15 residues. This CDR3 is CASSPGLAVTDTQYF. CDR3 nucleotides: TGTGCCAGCAGCCCCGGGCTAGCGGTCACAGATACGCAGTATTTT.

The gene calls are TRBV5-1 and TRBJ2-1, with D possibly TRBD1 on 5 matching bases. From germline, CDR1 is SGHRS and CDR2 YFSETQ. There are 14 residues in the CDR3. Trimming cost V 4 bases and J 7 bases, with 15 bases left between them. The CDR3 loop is CASSPRQLGNEQFF. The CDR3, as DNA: TGCGCCAGCAGCCCAAGACAGCTCGGGAATGAGCAGTTCTTC. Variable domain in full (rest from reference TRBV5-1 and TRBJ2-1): KAGVTQTPRYLIKTRGQQVTLSCSPISGHRSVSWYQQTPGQGLQFLFEYFSETQRNKGNFPGRFSGRQFSNSRSEMNVSTLELGDSALYLCASSPRQLGNEQFFGPGTRLTVL.